This T cell receptor beta chain comes out of a study of T cells in Graves' hyperthyroidism and ophthalmopathy. The investigators amplified TCR beta CDR3 regions from RNA transcripts. The HTBI set primed first-round TCR CDR3 RT-PCR. TCRdb independently ran MiXCR on the multiplex PCR reads; one entry per CDR3 protein. Of roughly 660,000 distinct CDR3 sequences listed, roughly 17% were seen once; the top ten hold less than 20%. A patient was excluded if there was uncontrolled infection, other autoimmune disease, pregnancy or lactation. Overall study findings and caveats: Most thyroid clonotypes with frequency above 0.001 were detected in blood.

Germline V gives CDR1 SGHDT, CDR2 YYEEEE. The CDR3 is made up of 15 amino acids. The V and J ends lost 3 bases and 5 bases respectively, with 17 bases between them. Worth noting for this clonotype: Its antigen remains unknown.

The chain carries TRBV5-6 and TRBJ1-1; D uncertain. The receptor comes from a man aged 45 to 65 with Graves' hyperthyroidism. The source material was blood. The CDR3 loop reads CASSSLEMGWTEAFF. In nucleotides, the CDR3 is TGTGCCAGCAGCTCCTTGGAAATGGGCTGGACTGAAGCTTTCTTT. Together with reference TRBV5-6 and TRBJ1-1, the CDR3 gives the full variable domain: DAGVTQSPTHLIKTRGQQVTLRCSPKSGHDTVSWYQQALGQGPQFIFQYYEEEERQRGNFPDRFSGHQFPNYSSELNVNALLLGDSALYLCASSSLEMGWTEAFFGQGTRLTVV.